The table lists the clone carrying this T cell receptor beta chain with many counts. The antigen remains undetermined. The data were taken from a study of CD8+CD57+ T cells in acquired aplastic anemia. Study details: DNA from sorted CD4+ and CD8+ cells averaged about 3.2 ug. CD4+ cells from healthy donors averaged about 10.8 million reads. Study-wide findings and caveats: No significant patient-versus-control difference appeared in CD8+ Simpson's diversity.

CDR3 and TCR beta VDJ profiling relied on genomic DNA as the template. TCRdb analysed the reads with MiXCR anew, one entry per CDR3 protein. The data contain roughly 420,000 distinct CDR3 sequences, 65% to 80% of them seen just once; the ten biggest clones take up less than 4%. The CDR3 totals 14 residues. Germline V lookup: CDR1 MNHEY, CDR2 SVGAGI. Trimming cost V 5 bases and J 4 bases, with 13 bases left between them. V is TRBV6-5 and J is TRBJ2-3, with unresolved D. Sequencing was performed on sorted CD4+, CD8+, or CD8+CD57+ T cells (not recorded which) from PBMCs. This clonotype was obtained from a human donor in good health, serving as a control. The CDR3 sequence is CASSARDFADTQYF. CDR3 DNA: TGTGCCAGCAGTGCCCGAGACTTTGCAGATACGCAGTATTTT.